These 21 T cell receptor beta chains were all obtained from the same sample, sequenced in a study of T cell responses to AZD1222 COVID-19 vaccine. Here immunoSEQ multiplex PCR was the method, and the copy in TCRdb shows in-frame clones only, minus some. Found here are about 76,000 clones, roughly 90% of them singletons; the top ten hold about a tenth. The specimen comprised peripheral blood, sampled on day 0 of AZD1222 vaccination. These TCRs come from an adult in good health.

The CDR3 DNA reads TGTGCCTGGAGTGTAGGCGGGAGTGTACTCTACGAGCAGTACTTC. It codes for CAWSVGGSVLYEQYF. V and J are TRBV30 and TRBJ2-7; 7 positions match TRBD2. The germline CDR1 and CDR2 sequences are GTSNPN and SVGIG (reference sequence). Trimming at V came to 0 bases and at J to 3 bases, leaving 8 bases not matched to a gene. This CDR3 comprises 15 residues. Combining the CDR3 with reference TRBV30 and TRBJ2-7 gives the whole variable domain SQTIHQWPATLVQPVGSPLSLECTVEGTSNPNLYWYRQAAGRGLQLLFYSVGIGQISSEVPQNLSASRPQDRQFILSSKKLLLSDSGFYLCAWSVGGSVLYEQYFGPGTRLTVT.

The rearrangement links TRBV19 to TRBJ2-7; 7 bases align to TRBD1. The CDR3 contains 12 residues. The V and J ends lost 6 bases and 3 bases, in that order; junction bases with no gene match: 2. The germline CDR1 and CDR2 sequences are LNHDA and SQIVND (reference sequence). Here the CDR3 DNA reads TGTGCCAGTAGAGGGACAGTCTACGAGCAGTACTTC. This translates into CASRGTVYEQYF.

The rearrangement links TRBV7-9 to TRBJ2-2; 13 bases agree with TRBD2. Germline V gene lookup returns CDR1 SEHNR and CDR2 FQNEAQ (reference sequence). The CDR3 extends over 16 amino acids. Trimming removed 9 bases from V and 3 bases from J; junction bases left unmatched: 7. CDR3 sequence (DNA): TGTGCCAGTAACGGACTAGCGGGAGTTCACACCGGGGAGCTGTTTTTT. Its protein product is CASNGLAGVHTGELFF. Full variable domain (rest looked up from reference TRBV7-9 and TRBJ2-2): DTGVSQNPRHKITKRGQNVTFRCDPISEHNRLYWYRQTLGQGPEFLTYFQNEAQLEKSRLLSDRFSAERPKGSFSTLEIQRTEQGDSAMYLCASNGLAGVHTGELFFGEGSRLTVL.

The CDR3 DNA sequence: TGTGCCAGCAGCTTGGGAGGGGGAAACTATGGCTACACCTTC. Its protein product is CASSLGGGNYGYTF. The J gene is TRBJ1-2, the V gene TRBV5-6, with D maybe TRBD1 (6 bases). The CDR3 runs 14 residues. The germline CDR1 and CDR2 sequences are SGHDT and YYEEEE. V was trimmed by 0 bases and J by 2 bases, leaving 8 bases between them.

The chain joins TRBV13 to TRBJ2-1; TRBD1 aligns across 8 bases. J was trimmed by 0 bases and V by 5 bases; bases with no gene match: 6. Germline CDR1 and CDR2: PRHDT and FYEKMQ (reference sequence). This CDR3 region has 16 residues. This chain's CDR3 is CASSTWTGSSYNEQFF. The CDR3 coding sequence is TGTGCCAGCAGCACTTGGACAGGGTCCTCCTACAATGAGCAGTTCTTC.

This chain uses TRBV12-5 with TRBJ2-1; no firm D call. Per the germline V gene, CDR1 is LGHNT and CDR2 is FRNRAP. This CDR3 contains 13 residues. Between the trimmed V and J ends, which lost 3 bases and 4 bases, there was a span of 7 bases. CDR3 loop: CASGFRTYNEQFF. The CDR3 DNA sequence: TGTGCTAGTGGTTTTCGGACGTACAATGAGCAGTTCTTC.

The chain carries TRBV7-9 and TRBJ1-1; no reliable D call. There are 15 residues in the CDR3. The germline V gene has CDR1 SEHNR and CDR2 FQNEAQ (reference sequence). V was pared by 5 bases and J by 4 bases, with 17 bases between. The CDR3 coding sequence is TGTGCCAGCAGCCCACAATGGGCAATTGCCACTGAAGCTTTCTTT. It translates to CASSPQWAIATEAFF.

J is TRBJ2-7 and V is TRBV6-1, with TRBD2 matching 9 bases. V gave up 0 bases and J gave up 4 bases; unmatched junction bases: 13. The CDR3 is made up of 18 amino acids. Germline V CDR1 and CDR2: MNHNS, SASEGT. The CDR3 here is CASSEARVVAGARYEQYV. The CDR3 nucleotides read TGTGCCAGCAGTGAAGCTCGGGTGGTAGCGGGGGCCAGATACGAGCAGTACGTC.

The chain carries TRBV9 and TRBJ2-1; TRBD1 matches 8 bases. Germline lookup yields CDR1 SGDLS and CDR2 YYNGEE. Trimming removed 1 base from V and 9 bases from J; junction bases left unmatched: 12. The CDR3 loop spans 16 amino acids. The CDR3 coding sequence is TGTGCCAGCAGCGTACAGACAGGGGTTGTCCGAGTTGAGCAGTTCTTC. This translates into CASSVQTGVVRVEQFF.

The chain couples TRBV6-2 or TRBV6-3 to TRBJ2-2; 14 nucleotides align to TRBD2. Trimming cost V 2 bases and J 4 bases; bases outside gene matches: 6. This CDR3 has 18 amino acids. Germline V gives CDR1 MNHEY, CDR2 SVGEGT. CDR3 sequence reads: CASSYETSGRGRTGELFF. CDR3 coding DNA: TGTGCCAGCAGTTACGAGACTAGCGGGAGGGGCCGCACCGGGGAGCTGTTTTTT.

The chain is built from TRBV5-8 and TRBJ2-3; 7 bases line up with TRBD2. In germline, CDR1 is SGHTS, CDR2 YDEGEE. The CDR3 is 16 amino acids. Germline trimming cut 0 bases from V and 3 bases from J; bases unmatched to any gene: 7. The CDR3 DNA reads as TGTGCCAGCAGCTTGGCTCGCGGGAGTGTAACAGATACGCAGTATTTT. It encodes CASSLARGSVTDTQYF.

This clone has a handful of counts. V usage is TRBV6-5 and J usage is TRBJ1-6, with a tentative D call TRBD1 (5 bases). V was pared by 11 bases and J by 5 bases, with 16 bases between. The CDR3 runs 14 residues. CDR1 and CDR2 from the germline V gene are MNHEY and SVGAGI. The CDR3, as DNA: TGTGCCGCGGCGAGGGACCGTAATAATTCACCCCTCCACTTT. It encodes CAAARDRNNSPLHF.

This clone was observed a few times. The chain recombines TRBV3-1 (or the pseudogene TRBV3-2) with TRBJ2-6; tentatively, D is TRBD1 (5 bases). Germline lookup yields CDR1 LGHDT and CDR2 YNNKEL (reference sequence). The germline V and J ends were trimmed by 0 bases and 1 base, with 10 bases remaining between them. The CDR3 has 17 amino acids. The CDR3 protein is CASSQDVQGSGANVLTF. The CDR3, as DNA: TGTGCCAGCAGCCAAGATGTGCAGGGATCTGGGGCCAACGTCCTGACTTTC.

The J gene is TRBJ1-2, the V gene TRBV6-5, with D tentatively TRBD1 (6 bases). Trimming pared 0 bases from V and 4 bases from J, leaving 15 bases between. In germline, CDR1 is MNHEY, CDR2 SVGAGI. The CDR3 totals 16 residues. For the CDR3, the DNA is TGTGCCAGCAGTTACTCCTCGGGGGGCGCCAGCTATGGCTACACCTTC. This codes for CASSYSSGGASYGYTF.

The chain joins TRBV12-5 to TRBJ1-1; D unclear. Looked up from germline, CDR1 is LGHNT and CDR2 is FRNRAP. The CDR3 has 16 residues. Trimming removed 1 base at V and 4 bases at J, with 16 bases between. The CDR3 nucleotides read TGTGCTAGTGGTTTGGGTTCCAGGTCGGGGAGCACTGAAGCTTTCTTT. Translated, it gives CASGLGSRSGSTEAFF.

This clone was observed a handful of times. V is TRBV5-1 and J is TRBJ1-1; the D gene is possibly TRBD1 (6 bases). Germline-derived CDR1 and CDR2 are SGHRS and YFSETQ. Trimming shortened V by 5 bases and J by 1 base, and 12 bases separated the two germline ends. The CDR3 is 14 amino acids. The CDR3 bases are TGCGCCAGCAGATCTGCGGGACAGAACACTGAAGCTTTCTTT. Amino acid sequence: CASRSAGQNTEAFF. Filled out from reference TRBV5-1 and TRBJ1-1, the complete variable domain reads KAGVTQTPRYLIKTRGQQVTLSCSPISGHRSVSWYQQTPGQGLQFLFEYFSETQRNKGNFPGRFSGRQFSNSRSEMNVSTLELGDSALYLCASRSAGQNTEAFFGQGTRLTVV.

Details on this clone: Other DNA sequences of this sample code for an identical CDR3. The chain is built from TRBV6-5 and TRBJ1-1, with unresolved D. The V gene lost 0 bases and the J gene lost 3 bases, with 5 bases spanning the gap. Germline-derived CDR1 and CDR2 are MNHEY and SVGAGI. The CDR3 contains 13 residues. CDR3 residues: CASSYSADTEAFF. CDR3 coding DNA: TGTGCCAGCAGTTACTCGGCCGACACTGAAGCTTTCTTT.

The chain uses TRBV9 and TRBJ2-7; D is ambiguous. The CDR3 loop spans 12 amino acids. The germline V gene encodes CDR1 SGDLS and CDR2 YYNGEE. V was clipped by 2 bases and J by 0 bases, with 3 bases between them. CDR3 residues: CASSVRSYEQYV. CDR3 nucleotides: TGTGCCAGCAGCGTCCGCTCCTACGAGCAGTACGTC.

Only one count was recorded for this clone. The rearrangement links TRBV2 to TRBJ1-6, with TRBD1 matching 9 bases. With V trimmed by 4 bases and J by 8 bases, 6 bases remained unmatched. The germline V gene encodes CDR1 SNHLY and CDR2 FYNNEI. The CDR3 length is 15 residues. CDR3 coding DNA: TGTGCCAGCAGTGGGGGGACAGGGAGGGATTCACCCCTCCACTTT. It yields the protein CASSGGTGRDSPLHF.

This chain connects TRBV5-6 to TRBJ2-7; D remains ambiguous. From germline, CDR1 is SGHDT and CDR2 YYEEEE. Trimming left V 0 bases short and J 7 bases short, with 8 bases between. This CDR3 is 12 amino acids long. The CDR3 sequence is CASSLGPAEQYV. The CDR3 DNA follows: TGTGCCAGCAGCTTGGGGCCGGCAGAGCAGTACGTC.

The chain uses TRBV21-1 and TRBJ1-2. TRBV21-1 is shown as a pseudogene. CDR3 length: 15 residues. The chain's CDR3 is CASSNVGRRNYGYTF. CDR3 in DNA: TGTGCCAGCAGCAATGTGGGGAGAAGGAACTATGGCTACACCTTC.